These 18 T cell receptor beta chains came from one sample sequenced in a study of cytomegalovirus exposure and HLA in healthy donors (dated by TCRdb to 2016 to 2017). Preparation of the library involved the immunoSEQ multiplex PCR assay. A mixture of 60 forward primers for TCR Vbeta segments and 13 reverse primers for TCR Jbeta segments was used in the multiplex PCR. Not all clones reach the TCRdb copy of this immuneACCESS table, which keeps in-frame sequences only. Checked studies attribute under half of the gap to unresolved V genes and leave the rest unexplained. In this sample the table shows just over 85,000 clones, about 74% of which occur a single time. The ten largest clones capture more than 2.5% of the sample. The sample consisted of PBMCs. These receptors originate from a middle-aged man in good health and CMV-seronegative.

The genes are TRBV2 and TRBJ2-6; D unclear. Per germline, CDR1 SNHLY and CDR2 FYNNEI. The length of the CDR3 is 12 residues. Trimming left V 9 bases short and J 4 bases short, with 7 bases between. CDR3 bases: TGTGCCAGACTCTGGGGGGCCAACGTCCTGACTTTC. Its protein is CARLWGANVLTF.

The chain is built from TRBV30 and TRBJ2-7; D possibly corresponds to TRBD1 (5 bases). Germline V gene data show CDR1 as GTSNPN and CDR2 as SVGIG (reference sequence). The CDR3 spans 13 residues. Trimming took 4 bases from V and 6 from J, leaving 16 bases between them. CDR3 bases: TGTGCCTGGAAACGACAGATCCCTGGCGAGCAGTACTTC. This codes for CAWKRQIPGEQYF.

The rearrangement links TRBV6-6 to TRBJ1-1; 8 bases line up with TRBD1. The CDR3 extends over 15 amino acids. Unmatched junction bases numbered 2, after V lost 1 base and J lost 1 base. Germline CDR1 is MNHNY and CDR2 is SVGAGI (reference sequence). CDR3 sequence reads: CASSYWTGQNTEAFF. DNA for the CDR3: TGTGCCAGCAGTTACTGGACAGGGCAGAACACTGAAGCTTTCTTT.

The CDR3 DNA sequence: TGTGCCAGCAGCGTTCGGGATAGCGGGGGCCTCTCCTACAATGAGCAGTTCTTC. This sequence encodes CASSVRDSGGLSYNEQFF. The chain has TRBV9 and TRBJ2-1; 9 bases fit TRBD2. This CDR3 region has 18 residues. The V gene end was trimmed by 2 bases and the J gene end by 0 bases; junction bases not matched to a gene: 9. Germline assignment: CDR1 SGDLS and CDR2 YYNGEE.

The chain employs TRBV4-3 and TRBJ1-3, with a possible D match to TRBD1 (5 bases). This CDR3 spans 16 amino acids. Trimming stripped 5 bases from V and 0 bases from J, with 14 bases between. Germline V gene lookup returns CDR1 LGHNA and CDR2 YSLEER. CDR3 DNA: TGCGCCAGCAGCAGGGGCAGAAAGAGCTCTGGAAACACCATATATTTT. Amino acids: CASSRGRKSSGNTIYF.

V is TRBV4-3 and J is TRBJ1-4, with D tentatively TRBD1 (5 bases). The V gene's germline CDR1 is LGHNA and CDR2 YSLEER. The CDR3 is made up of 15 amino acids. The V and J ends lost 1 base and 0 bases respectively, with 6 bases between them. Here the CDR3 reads CASSQGGATNEKLFF. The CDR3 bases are TGCGCCAGCAGCCAAGGGGGGGCAACTAATGAAAAACTGTTTTTT.

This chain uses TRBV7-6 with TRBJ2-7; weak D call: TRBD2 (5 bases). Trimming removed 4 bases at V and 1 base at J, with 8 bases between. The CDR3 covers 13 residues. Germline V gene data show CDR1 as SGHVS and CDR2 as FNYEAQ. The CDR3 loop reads CASSSGVSYEQYF. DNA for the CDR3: TGTGCCAGCAGCTCCGGGGTGTCCTACGAGCAGTACTTC.

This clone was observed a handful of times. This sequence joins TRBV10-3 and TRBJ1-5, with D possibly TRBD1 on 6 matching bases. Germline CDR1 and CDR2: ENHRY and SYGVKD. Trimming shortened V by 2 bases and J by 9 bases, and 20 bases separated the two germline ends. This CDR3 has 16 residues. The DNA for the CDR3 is TGTGCCATCAGTGAGACGGGGCGGACAGAGATTCGGCCCCAGCATTTT. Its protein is CAISETGRTEIRPQHF.

CDR3 sequence: CAWSAPSPGGERKTQYF. As DNA, the CDR3 is TGTGCCTGGAGCGCACCCTCCCCGGGAGGGGAAAGGAAGACCCAGTACTTC. This sequence joins TRBV30 and TRBJ2-5, with 8 nucleotides matching TRBD2. This CDR3 contains 17 residues. The trim removed 3 bases at V and 6 bases at J, leaving 18 bases unmatched. The V gene's germline CDR1 is GTSNPN and CDR2 SVGIG (reference sequence).

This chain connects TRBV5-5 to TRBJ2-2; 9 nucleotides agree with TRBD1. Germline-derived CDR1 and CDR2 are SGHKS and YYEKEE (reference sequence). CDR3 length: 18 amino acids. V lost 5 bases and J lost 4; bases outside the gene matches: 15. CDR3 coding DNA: TGTGCCAGCAGTTGGGACAGGGACGATGGTCAGCTCACCGGGGAGCTGTTTTTT. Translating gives CASSWDRDDGQLTGELFF. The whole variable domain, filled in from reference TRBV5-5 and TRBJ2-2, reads DAGVTQSPTHLIKTRGQQVTLRCSPISGHKSVSWYQQVLGQGPQFIFQYYEKEERGRGNFPDRFSARQFPNYSSELNVNALLLGDSALYLCASSWDRDDGQLTGELFFGEGSRLTVL.

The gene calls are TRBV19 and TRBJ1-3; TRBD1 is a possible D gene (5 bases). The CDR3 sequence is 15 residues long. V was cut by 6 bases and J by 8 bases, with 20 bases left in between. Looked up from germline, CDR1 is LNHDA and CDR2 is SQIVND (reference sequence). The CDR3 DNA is TGTGCCAGTAGCCGAGAAACTCTAGGAGGGGACACCATATATTTT. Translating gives CASSRETLGGDTIYF.

Written as DNA, the CDR3 is TGTGCCAGCAGTGATAATCTAGGTGGAAGCTCCTATAATTCACCCCTCCACTTT. This encodes CASSDNLGGSSYNSPLHF. The rearrangement uses TRBV2 and TRBJ1-6; unclear D gene. The CDR3 is 18 amino acids. V was pared by 3 bases and J by 0 bases, with 15 bases between. Germline CDR1 and CDR2: SNHLY and FYNNEI.

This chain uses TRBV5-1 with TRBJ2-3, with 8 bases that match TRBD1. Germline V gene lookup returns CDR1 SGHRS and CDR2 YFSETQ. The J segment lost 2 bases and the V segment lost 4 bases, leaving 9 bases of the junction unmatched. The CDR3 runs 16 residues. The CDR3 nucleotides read TGCGCCAGCAGCCAGGGGGCTACTGGCTACACAGATACGCAGTATTTT. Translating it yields CASSQGATGYTDTQYF.

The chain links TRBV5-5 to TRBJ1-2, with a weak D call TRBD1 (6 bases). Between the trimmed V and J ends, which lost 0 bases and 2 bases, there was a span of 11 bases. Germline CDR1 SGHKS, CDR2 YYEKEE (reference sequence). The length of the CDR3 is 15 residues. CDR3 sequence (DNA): TGTGCCAGCAGCTTGGGAGGGGGGGCGAACTATGGCTACACCTTC. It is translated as CASSLGGGANYGYTF.

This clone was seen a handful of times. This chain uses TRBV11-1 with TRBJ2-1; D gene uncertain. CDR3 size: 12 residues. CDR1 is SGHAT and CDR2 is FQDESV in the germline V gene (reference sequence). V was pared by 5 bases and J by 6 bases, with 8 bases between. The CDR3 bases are TGTGCCAGCAGCGCGCTAGGCAATGAGCAGTTCTTC. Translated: CASSALGNEQFF.

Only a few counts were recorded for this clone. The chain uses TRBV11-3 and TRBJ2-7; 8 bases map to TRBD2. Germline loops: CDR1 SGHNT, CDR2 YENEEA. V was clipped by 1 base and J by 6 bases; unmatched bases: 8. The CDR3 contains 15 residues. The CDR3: CASSLGTSGPGEQYF. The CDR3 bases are TGTGCCAGCAGCTTAGGCACTAGCGGCCCGGGCGAGCAGTACTTC.

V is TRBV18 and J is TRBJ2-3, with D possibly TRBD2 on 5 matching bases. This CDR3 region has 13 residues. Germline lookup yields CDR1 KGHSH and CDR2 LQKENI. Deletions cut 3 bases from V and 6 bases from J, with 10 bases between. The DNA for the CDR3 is TGTGCCAGCTCACCCTCGGGGTGGGATACGCAGTATTTT. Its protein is CASSPSGWDTQYF.

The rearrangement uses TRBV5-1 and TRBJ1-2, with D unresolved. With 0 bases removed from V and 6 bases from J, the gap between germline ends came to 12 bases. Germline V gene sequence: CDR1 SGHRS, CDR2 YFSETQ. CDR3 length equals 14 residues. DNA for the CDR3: TGCGCCAGCAGCTTGGGGGCCAGTTCAGATGGCTACACCTTC. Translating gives CASSLGASSDGYTF.